This T cell receptor beta chain was profiled in a study of CD8+ T cells in alopecia areata. Study-level findings and limits: Under tofacitinib, fewer expanded CD8+ clones appeared among the top 100 scalp clones. In scalp and blood during tofacitinib, many expanded lesional clones persisted. Clonality was higher in lesional than normal scalp, especially in alopecia totalis/universalis.

Extracted from the samples, RNA was reverse transcribed into cDNA to serve as the sequencing template. Repertoires were generated with immunoSEQ multiplex PCR, while TCRdb's copy carries only in-frame clones and drops some. The sample shows some 110,000 clones, less than 75% of them seen only once. Concerning this clone itself: Its antigen is unidentified.

The treatment here: oral pan-JAK inhibitor, 5-10 mg twice daily. Germline-derived CDR1 and CDR2 are GTSNPN and SVGIG (reference sequence). The CDR3 has 16 residues. V lost 0 bases and J 2 bases, leaving 14 bases between the germline ends. The sequence came from a human donor with alopecia areata. The chain uses TRBV30 and TRBJ2-1; D not certain. The source was CD8+ T cells sorted from blood, collected at week 24, from a patient treated with tofacitinib. The CDR3: CAWSVSLLMPYNEQFF. CDR3 in DNA: TGTGCCTGGAGTGTAAGTCTCCTTATGCCCTACAATGAGCAGTTCTTC.